Following are 20 T cell receptor beta chains from one sample sequenced in a study of CD4 T cells in relation to SARS-CoV-2 and coronaviruses. The assay was immunoSEQ multiplex PCR, and TCRdb's table has in-frame clones only and misses some. The sample lists roughly 71,000 clones, 80% to 90% occurring once. CD4+ T cells from unexposed donors were obtained before the COVID-19 pandemic (2011-2018). Sample: memory CD4+ T cells from PBMCs. The receptors were gathered from a human donor in good health.

The chain couples TRBV5-1 to TRBJ2-1; perhaps TRBD2 as D (5 bases). Trimming left V 0 bases short and J 8 bases short, with 12 bases between. Per the germline V gene, CDR1 is SGHRS and CDR2 is YFSETQ. The length of the CDR3 is 14 residues. The CDR3 region has the DNA TGCGCCAGCAGCTTGGGGGAGAAGTCCGATGAGCAGTTCTTC. Encoded protein: CASSLGEKSDEQFF. Drawing the rest from reference TRBV5-1 and TRBJ2-1, the complete variable domain is KAGVTQTPRYLIKTRGQQVTLSCSPISGHRSVSWYQQTPGQGLQFLFEYFSETQRNKGNFPGRFSGRQFSNSRSEMNVSTLELGDSALYLCASSLGEKSDEQFFGPGTRLTVL.

The rearrangement uses TRBV5-1 and TRBJ2-4, with D perhaps TRBD1 or TRBD2 (5 bases each). Trimming cost V 4 bases and J 1 base, with 12 bases left between them. Germline CDR1 is SGHRS and CDR2 is YFSETQ. This CDR3 region has 15 residues. CDR3 region: CASSEGRLAKNIQYF. In nucleotides, the CDR3 is TGCGCCAGCAGCGAGGGGCGGCTGGCCAAAAACATTCAGTACTTC.

The V gene is TRBV11-2, the J gene TRBJ1-1, with D uncertain. The germline gives CDR1 SGHAT, CDR2 FQNNGV. There are 18 residues in the CDR3. V was pared by 6 bases and J by 2 bases, with 25 bases between. The CDR3 region is CASSYGLGFLFNNTEAFF. The CDR3 DNA is TGTGCCAGCAGTTACGGCTTGGGGTTCCTTTTTAACAACACTGAAGCTTTCTTT.

This clone appeared a single time. The V call is TRBV4-3, the J call TRBJ1-1, with no clear D. Germline loops: CDR1 LGHNA, CDR2 YSLEER. Trimming took off 1 base at V and 1 base at J, with 13 bases between the two ends. The CDR3 runs 16 residues. CDR3 DNA sequence: TGCGCCAGCAGCCAAGGAACCAGGAAATGGAACACTGAAGCTTTCTTT. Amino acid sequence: CASSQGTRKWNTEAFF.

A note on this clone: A read error may produce the germline difference seen at one junction end. The chain is built from TRBV3-1 (or the pseudogene TRBV3-2) and TRBJ1-4; no definite D call. The germline CDR1 and CDR2 sequences are LGHDT and YNNKEL (reference sequence). This CDR3 contains 16 residues. The CDR3 loop is CASSQDSTHPNEKLFF. The CDR3 DNA follows: TGTGCCAGCAGCCAAGATAGTACCCATCCTAACGAAAAACTGTTTTTT.

The CDR3 is CASSLRLAETQYF. The CDR3 region has the DNA TGTGCCAGCAGCCTACGACTAGCGGAGACCCAGTACTTC. The chain uses TRBV9 and TRBJ2-5, with 8 nucleotides matching TRBD2. The trim removed 4 bases at V and 5 bases at J, leaving 4 bases unmatched. Germline V gene sequence: CDR1 SGDLS, CDR2 YYNGEE. The CDR3 extends over 13 amino acids.

The chain joins TRBV7-3 to TRBJ2-3; TRBD2 might be the D (6 bases). The CDR3 runs 15 residues. From germline, CDR1 is SGHTA and CDR2 FQGTGA. With 4 bases removed from V and 4 bases from J, the gap between germline ends came to 15 bases. The CDR3, as DNA: TGTGCCAGCAGCTCGCGGGGTTCTGACGCAGATACGCAGTATTTT. Its translation is CASSSRGSDADTQYF.

This sequence joins TRBV2 and TRBJ1-2; D not certain. The length of the CDR3 is 12 residues. Trimming left V 3 bases short and J 7 bases short, with 9 bases between. Germline values: CDR1 SNHLY, CDR2 FYNNEI. The CDR3 spells CASSDTLRGYTF. Written as DNA, the CDR3 is TGTGCCAGCAGTGATACCCTTCGTGGCTACACCTTC.

V gene TRBV6-5 combines with J gene TRBJ1-3; D is ambiguous. The CDR3 spans 16 residues. The V gene lost 0 bases and the J gene lost 0 bases, with 9 bases spanning the gap. Germline CDR1 MNHEY, CDR2 SVGAGI. CDR3 region: CASSYSATPSGNTIYF. The CDR3 DNA reads TGTGCCAGCAGTTACTCCGCAACCCCCTCTGGAAACACCATATATTTT.

This chain uses TRBV27 with TRBJ2-3; the D is unclear. Germline CDR1 is MNHEY and CDR2 is SMNVEV (reference sequence). This CDR3 contains 14 residues. The ends were cut back, 6 bases at V and 1 base at J, with 11 bases in the middle. The CDR3 region has the DNA TGTGCCAGCAGCCCCACGAGTGGCACAGATACGCAGTATTTT. It is translated as CASSPTSGTDTQYF.

This chain links TRBV5-1 with TRBJ2-1, with D hard to call. This CDR3 contains 15 residues. Germline-derived CDR1 and CDR2 are SGHRS and YFSETQ. Trimming pared 0 bases from V and 1 base from J, leaving 8 bases between. The CDR3 DNA reads as TGCGCCAGCAGCTTGGTCAGAGCGTCCTACAATGAGCAGTTCTTC. The encoded protein is CASSLVRASYNEQFF.

V and J are TRBV6-1 and TRBJ2-7; D gene ambiguous. In germline, CDR1 is MNHNS, CDR2 SASEGT. V was clipped by 2 bases and J by 4 bases, with 9 bases between them. The length of the CDR3 is 13 residues. CDR3 nucleotides: TGTGCCAGCAGTGAAAGGTCAGAATACGAGCAGTACTTC. It encodes CASSERSEYEQYF.

The rearrangement joins TRBV27 to TRBJ2-6; weak D call: TRBD2 (7 bases). The CDR3 covers 17 residues. Deletions cut 3 bases from V and 0 bases from J, with 12 bases between. Germline V lookup: CDR1 MNHEY, CDR2 SMNVEV (reference sequence). The DNA for the CDR3 is TGTGCCAGCAGTTTTAGGGGGGGGATCTCTGGGGCCAACGTCCTGACTTTC. Its translation: CASSFRGGISGANVLTF. The full variable domain, rest sourced from reference TRBV27 and TRBJ2-6, is EAQVTQNPRYLITVTGKKLTVTCSQNMNHEYMSWYRQDPGLGLRQIYYSMNVEVTDKGDVPEGYKVSRKEKRNFPLILESPSPNQTSLYFCASSFRGGISGANVLTFGAGSRLTVL.

The chain couples TRBV19 to TRBJ1-5; the match to TRBD1 covers 8 bases. Trimming at V came to 5 bases and at J to 7 bases, leaving 19 bases not matched to a gene. CDR3 length: 18 residues. In germline, CDR1 is LNHDA, CDR2 SQIVND (reference sequence). CDR3 sequence reads: CASSPQGQVRFTGQPQHF. The CDR3 nucleotides read TGTGCCAGTAGTCCCCAGGGACAGGTCAGGTTTACCGGGCAGCCCCAGCATTTT.

The chain joins TRBV6-5 to TRBJ1-1; TRBD1 is a possible D gene (6 bases). CDR1 and CDR2 from the germline V gene are MNHEY and SVGAGI. V lost 0 bases and J 4 bases, leaving 12 bases between the germline ends. This CDR3 contains 15 residues. This chain's CDR3 is CASSYSRTGSTEAFF. CDR3 nucleotides: TGTGCCAGCAGTTACTCTAGAACAGGGAGCACTGAAGCTTTCTTT.

The chain recombines TRBV18 with TRBJ1-3, with D unclear. CDR1 KGHSH and CDR2 LQKENI come from the germline V gene. This CDR3 region has 16 residues. Trimming took off 3 bases at V and 0 bases at J, with 12 bases between the two ends. CDR3 sequence: CASSPDRSRSGNTIYF. DNA of the CDR3: TGTGCCAGCTCACCTGATCGGTCTCGCTCTGGAAACACCATATATTTT. Full variable domain (rest looked up from reference TRBV18 and TRBJ1-3): NAGVMQNPRHLVRRRGQEARLRCSPMKGHSHVYWYRQLPEEGLKFMVYLQKENIIDESGMPKERFSAEFPKEGPSILRIQQVVRGDSAAYFCASSPDRSRSGNTIYFGEGSWLTVV.

The V gene is TRBV5-1, the J gene TRBJ1-5; 12 bases line up with TRBD1. V gave up 4 bases and J gave up 4 bases; unmatched junction bases: 6. The CDR3 sequence is 16 residues long. The germline V gene encodes CDR1 SGHRS and CDR2 YFSETQ. Here the CDR3 reads CASSPQGQGANQPQHF. For the CDR3, the DNA is TGCGCCAGCAGCCCCCAGGGACAGGGGGCGAATCAGCCCCAGCATTTT.

The rearrangement uses TRBV11-2 and TRBJ2-7; 9 bases line up with TRBD1. The CDR3 spans 17 residues. Trimming cost V 1 base and J 6 bases; bases outside gene matches: 13. Germline CDR1 reads SGHAT; CDR2 reads FQNNGV. The DNA for the CDR3 is TGTGCCAGCAGCTTAGGATGGGGACAGGGATATAGATCCGAGCAGTACTTC. Amino acids: CASSLGWGQGYRSEQYF.

V gene TRBV13 combines with J gene TRBJ2-7, with 8 bases that match TRBD1. Germline CDR1 reads PRHDT; CDR2 reads FYEKMQ (reference sequence). This CDR3 spans 16 amino acids. The ends lost 5 bases at V and 2 bases at J; junction bases unmatched: 11. The CDR3 bases are TGTGCCAGCAGCCCAGGGACAACAGGGGGGACCTACGAGCAGTACTTC. Amino acid sequence: CASSPGTTGGTYEQYF.

The chain uses TRBV7-9 and TRBJ1-2, with 8 bases identical to TRBD1. J gave up 4 bases and V 5 bases, and 6 bases lay outside the gene matches. The CDR3 spans 14 residues. Germline V lookup: CDR1 SEHNR, CDR2 FQNEAQ (reference sequence). CDR3 loop: CASSPRTGPYGYTF. Here the CDR3 DNA reads TGTGCCAGCAGCCCGCGGACAGGGCCCTATGGCTACACCTTC.